These 2 T cell receptor beta chains were sequenced from one sample in a study of shared clonotypes between healthy human individuals. Positively selected for CCR7, the CD45RO-negative cells used as naive CD8 cells excluded terminally differentiated effector memory CD45RA+ cells. Some clones are missing from TCRdb's copy, which holds only in-frame ones; the method was immunoSEQ multiplex PCR. The profile covers roughly 550,000 clones, with about 95% appearing a single time and roughly 0.1% taken by the ten largest. Sequences were obtained from naive CD8+ T cells sorted from blood. These receptors were collected from a woman between 25 and 40 years old in good health.

This chain joins TRBV27 and TRBJ1-1; 7 positions agree with TRBD1. J gave up 6 bases and V 3 bases, and 10 bases lay outside the gene matches. From germline, CDR1 is MNHEY and CDR2 SMNVEV (reference sequence). This CDR3 comprises 15 residues. As DNA, the CDR3 is TGTGCCAGCAGTTTGACCGCAACAGGGGCGGCTGAAGCTTTCTTT. It is translated as CASSLTATGAAEAFF.

The chain employs TRBV27 and TRBJ2-6, with TRBD1 identical over 10 bases. Per the germline V gene, CDR1 is MNHEY and CDR2 is SMNVEV (reference sequence). J gave up 4 bases and V 0 bases, and 3 bases lay outside the gene matches. CDR3 length equals 17 residues. The CDR3 nucleotides are TGTGCCAGCAGTTTATCGGGACAGGGGCTCGGGGCCAACGTCCTGACTTTC. This gives the protein CASSLSGQGLGANVLTF.